Listed below are T cell receptor beta chains from one sample, sequenced in a study of shared clonotypes between healthy human individuals. Assay: immunoSEQ multiplex PCR; the TCRdb copy retains only in-frame clones and omits some. Seen here are approximately 2.5 million clones, around nine tenths observed once, and the top ten hold under 0.15%. The specimen sequenced was naive CD4+ T cells sorted from blood. The receptors were sampled from a young man in good health. CDR3s leave out the opening cysteine and the closing phenylalanine or tryptophan.

V gene	J gene	CDR3 length	CDR3 protein
TRBV19	TRBJ1-1	13	ASSIGPHMNTEAF
TRBV5-1	TRBJ2-1	15	ASSLARTAVVHNEQF
TRBV6-5	TRBJ2-5	12	ASSSGGGQETQY
TRBV28	TRBJ2-6	13	ASSYDRAGANVLT
TRBV7-2	TRBJ2-3	10	ASSLGSQSQY
TRBV18	TRBJ1-1	13	ASSPQVGGTAEAF
TRBV14	TRBJ2-3	14	ASSRLAGGFTDTQY
TRBV5-1	TRBJ1-1	14	ASSLVGAGANTEAF
TRBV28	TRBJ1-6	11	ASSVQGVSPLH
TRBV4-3	TRBJ2-4	14	ASSQEGEGAKNIQY
TRBV27	TRBJ1-5	15	ASSFQGALGNNQPQH
TRBV19	TRBJ1-5	13	ASSTSGGGGQPQH
TRBV25-1	TRBJ2-5	12	ASETRDFQETQY
TRBV11-2	TRBJ1-6	12	ASSLGAQNSPLH
TRBV10-3	TRBJ2-5	11	AIRGGGEETQY
TRBV30	TRBJ2-3	14	AWSDVGRGYPDTQY
TRBV28	TRBJ2-1	15	ASSLVWGKSGGNEQF
TRBV5-1	TRBJ2-3	12	ASSWGTSSDTQY
TRBV30	TRBJ1-6	12	AWSLGRGDSPLH